The clone carrying this TCR beta chain was picked up many times. The antigen remains unidentified. This CDR3 is built from 16 residues. The V end was cut by 0 bases, the J end by 0 bases, with 10 bases between. Germline CDR1 is SGHTA and CDR2 is FQGNSA. TCRdb processed the reads anew with MiXCR; each CDR3 protein has one entry. Seen here are 150,000 to 200,000 distinct CDR3 sequences, 9.5% observed once, and the top ten hold about 4.6%. This record belongs to a study of T cell repertoires in cytomegalovirus infection. For the study at large: Indications of both CMV infection and matching HLA type were provided by public TCR beta signatures. General observations from the study: HLA-C-restricted CMV-specific TCR beta clonotypes prevailed in the ex vivo response.

This TCR came from a human donor in good health (CMV status not recorded). Some clones in this sample may be carry-over from other donors' samples. The sequencing input was PBMCs. J is TRBJ2-3 and V is TRBV7-2; D may be TRBD1 (7 bases). The chain's CDR3 is CASSLAPGGSTDTQYF. CDR3 bases: TGTGCCAGCAGCTTAGCACCAGGGGGGAGCACAGATACGCAGTATTTT.